This T cell receptor beta chain was obtained from a study of blood T cell repertoires in COVID-19. Trimming at V came to 5 bases and at J to 6 bases, leaving 1 base not matched to a gene. CDR3 size: 13 residues. CDR1 is MNHEY, CDR2 SMNVEV, per germline (reference sequence). Sequencing was performed with immunoSEQ multiplex PCR; in TCRdb, only in-frame clones are kept and a portion is missing. This table holds a few hundred thousand clones, about 90% found once. This TCR was sampled from a young woman who had recovered from COVID-19. The chain recombines TRBV27 with TRBJ1-6; 7 bases fit TRBD1. Sequenced input: PBMCs or T cells enriched from blood (not recorded which). CDR3 amino acids: CASSRGPNSPLHF. For the CDR3, the DNA is TGTGCCAGCAGTAGGGGGCCTAATTCACCCCTCCACTTT.